The 2 T cell receptor beta chains reported below all come from one sample, sequenced in a study of shared clonotypes between healthy human individuals. Here immunoSEQ multiplex PCR was the method, and the copy in TCRdb shows in-frame clones only, minus some. The repertoire holds 950,000 to 1,100,000 clones, roughly 80% seen once, with 1.4% to 1.5% in the top ten. The sample comprised memory CD4+ T cells sorted from blood. Described subset: CD45RA-negative fraction. These TCRs come from a man in his late teens or twenties in good health.

CDR3 bases: TGTGCCAGCAGTTCATGGGGAGCCTCTGGGGCCAACGTCCTGACTTTC. Its protein product is CASSSWGASGANVLTF. The gene calls are TRBV6-5 and TRBJ2-6; D perhaps matches TRBD2 (5 bases). The CDR3 covers 16 residues. Germline-derived CDR1 and CDR2 are MNHEY and SVGAGI. Trimming cost V 4 bases and J 0 bases, with 10 bases left between them.

The chain links TRBV18 to TRBJ2-7, with TRBD1 identical over 7 bases. This CDR3 contains 14 residues. With V trimmed by 4 bases and J by 6 bases, 9 bases remained unmatched. The germline gives CDR1 KGHSH, CDR2 LQKENI. The chain's CDR3 is CASSHRDSALEQYF. CDR3 nucleotide sequence: TGTGCCAGCTCACACCGGGACAGCGCCCTCGAGCAGTACTTC.